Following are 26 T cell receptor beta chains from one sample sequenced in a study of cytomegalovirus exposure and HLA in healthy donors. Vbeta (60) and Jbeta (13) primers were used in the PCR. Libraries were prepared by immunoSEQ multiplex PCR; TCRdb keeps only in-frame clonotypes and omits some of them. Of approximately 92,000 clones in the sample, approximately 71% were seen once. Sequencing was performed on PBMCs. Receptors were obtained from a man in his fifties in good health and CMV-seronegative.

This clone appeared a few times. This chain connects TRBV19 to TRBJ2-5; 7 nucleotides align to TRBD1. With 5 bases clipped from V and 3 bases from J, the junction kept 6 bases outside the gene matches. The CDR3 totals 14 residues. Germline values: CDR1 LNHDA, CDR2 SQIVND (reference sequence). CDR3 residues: CASSLNRGKETQYF. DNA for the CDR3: TGTGCCAGTAGTCTGAACAGGGGAAAAGAGACCCAGTACTTC.

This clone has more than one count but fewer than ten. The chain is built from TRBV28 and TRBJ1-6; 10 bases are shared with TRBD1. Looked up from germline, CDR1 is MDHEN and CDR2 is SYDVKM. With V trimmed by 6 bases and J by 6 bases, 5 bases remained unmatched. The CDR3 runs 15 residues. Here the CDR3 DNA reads TGTGCCAGCAGGCTCCGGGACAGGGGTAATTCACCCCTCCACTTT. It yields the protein CASRLRDRGNSPLHF. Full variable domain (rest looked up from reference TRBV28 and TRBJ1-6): DVKVTQSSRYLVKRTGEKVFLECVQDMDHENMFWYRQDPGLGLRLIYFSYDVKMKEKGDIPEGYSVSREKKERFSLILESASTNQTSMYLCASRLRDRGNSPLHFGNGTRLTVT.

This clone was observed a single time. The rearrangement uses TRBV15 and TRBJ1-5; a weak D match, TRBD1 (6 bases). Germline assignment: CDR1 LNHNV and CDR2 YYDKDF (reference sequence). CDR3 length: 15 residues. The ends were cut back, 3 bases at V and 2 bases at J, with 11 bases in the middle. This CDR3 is CATSRAPGGNQPQHF. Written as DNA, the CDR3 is TGTGCCACCAGCAGGGCGCCAGGGGGCAATCAGCCCCAGCATTTT.

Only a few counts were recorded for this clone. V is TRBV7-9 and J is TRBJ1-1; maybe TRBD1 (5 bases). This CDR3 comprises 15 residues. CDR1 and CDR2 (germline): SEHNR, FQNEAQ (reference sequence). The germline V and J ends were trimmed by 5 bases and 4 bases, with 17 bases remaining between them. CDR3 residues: CASSQLQGGITEAFF. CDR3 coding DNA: TGTGCCAGCAGCCAGCTCCAGGGTGGAATCACTGAAGCTTTCTTT.

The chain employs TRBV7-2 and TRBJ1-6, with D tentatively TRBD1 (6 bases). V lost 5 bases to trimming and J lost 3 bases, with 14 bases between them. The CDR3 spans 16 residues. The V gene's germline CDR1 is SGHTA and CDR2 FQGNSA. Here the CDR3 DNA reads TGTGCCAGCAGCCGAGGGGGGGCCCTCTATAATTCACCCCTCCACTTT. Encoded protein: CASSRGGALYNSPLHF.

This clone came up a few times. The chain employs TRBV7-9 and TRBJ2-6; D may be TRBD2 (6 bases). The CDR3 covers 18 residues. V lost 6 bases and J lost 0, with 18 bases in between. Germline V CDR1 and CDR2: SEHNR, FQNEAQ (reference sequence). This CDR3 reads CASRAPEGRFSGANVLTF. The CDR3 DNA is TGTGCCAGCAGAGCCCCGGAGGGGCGGTTCTCTGGGGCCAACGTCCTGACTTTC.

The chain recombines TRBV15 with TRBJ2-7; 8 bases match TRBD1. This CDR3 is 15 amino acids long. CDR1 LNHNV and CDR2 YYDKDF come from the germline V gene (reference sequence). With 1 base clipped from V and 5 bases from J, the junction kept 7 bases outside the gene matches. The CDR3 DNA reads TGTGCCACCAGCAGAGGCAGACAGGGGACCGACGAGCAGTACGTC. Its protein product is CATSRGRQGTDEQYV.

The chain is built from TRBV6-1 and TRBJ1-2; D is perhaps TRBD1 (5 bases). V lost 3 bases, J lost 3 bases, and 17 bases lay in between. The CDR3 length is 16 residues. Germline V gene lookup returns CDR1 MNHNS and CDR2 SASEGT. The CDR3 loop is CASSDLSTDADYGYTF. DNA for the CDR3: TGTGCCAGCAGTGACCTTTCGACAGATGCGGACTATGGCTACACCTTC.

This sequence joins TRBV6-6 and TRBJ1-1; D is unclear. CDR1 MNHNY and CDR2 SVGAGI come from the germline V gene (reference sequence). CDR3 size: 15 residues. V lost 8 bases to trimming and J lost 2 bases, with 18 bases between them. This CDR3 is CASLAPDRANTEAFF. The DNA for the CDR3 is TGTGCCAGCCTAGCTCCCGACCGAGCAAACACTGAAGCTTTCTTT.

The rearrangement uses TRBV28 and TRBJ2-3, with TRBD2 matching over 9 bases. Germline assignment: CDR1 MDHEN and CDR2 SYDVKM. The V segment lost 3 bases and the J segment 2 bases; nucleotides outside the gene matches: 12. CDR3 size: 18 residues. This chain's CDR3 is CASSFWRTSGRYTDTQYF. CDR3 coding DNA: TGTGCCAGCAGTTTCTGGCGGACAAGCGGGAGGTACACAGATACGCAGTATTTT.

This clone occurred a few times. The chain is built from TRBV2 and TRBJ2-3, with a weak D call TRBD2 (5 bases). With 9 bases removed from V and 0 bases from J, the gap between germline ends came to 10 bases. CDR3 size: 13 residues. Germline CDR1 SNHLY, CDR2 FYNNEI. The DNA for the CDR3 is TGTGCCAGGCGGGCGCCCAGCACAGATACGCAGTATTTT. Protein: CARRAPSTDTQYF.

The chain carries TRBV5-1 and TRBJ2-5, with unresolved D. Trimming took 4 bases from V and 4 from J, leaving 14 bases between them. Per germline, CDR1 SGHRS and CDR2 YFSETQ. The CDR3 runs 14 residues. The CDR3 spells CASSDPRLRETQYF. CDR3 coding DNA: TGCGCCAGCAGCGATCCTCGACTCCGAGAGACCCAGTACTTC.

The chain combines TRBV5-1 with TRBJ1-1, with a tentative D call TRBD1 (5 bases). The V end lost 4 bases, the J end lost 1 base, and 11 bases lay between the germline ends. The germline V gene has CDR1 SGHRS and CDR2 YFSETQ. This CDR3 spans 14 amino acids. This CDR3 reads CASSLDTANTEAFF. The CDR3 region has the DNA TGCGCCAGCAGCCTGGACACCGCGAACACTGAAGCTTTCTTT.

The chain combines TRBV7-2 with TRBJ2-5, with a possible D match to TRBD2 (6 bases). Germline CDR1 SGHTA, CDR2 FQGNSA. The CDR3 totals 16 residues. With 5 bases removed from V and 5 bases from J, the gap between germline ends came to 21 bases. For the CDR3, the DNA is TGTGCCAGCAGCCTGAGCTTTTGGGGGGTGGGGGAGACCCAGTACTTC. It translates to CASSLSFWGVGETQYF.

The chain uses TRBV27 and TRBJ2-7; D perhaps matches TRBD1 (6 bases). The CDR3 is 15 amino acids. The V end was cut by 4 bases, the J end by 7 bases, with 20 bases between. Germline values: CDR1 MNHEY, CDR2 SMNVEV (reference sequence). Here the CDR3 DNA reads TGTGCCAGCAGTTCAGGGACATTTCGAGTAGGAGAGCAGTACTTC. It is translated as CASSSGTFRVGEQYF.

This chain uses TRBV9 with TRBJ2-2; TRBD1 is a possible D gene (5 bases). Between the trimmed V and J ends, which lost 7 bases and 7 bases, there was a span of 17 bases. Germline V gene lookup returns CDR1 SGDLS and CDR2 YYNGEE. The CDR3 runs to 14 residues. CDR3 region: CASGPQGIIGELFF. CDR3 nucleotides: TGTGCCAGCGGCCCCCAGGGAATTATCGGGGAGCTGTTTTTT.

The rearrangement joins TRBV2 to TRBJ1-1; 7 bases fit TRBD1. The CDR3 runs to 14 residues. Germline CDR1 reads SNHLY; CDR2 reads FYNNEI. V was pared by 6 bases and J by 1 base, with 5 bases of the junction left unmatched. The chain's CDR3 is CASRDRWENTEAFF. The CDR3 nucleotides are TGTGCCAGCAGGGACAGGTGGGAGAACACTGAAGCTTTCTTT.

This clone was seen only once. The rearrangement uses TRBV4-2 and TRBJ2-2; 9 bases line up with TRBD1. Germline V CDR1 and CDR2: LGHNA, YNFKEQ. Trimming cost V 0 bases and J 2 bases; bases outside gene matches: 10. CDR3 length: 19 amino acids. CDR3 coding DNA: TGTGCCAGCAGCCAAGATCTTGGGAACAGGGGGCTAAACACCGGGGAGCTGTTTTTT. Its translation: CASSQDLGNRGLNTGELFF.

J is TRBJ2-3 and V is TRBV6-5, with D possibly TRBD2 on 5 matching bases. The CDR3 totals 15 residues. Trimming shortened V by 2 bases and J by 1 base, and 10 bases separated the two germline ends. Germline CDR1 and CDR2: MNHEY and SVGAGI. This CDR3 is CASSYGTGGTDTQYF. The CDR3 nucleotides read TGTGCCAGCAGTTACGGAACCGGGGGCACAGATACGCAGTATTTT.

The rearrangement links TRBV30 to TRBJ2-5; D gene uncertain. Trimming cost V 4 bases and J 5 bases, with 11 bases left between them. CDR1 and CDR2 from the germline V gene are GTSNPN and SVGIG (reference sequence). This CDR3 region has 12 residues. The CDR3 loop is CAWTQGAETQYF. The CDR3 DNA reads TGTGCCTGGACCCAAGGAGCGGAGACCCAGTACTTC.

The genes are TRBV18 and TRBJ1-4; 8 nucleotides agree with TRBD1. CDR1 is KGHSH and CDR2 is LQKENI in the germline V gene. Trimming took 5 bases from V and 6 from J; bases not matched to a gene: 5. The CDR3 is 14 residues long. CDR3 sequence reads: CASSFGTGYEKLFF. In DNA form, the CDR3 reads TGTGCCAGCTCATTTGGGACAGGATATGAAAAACTGTTTTTT. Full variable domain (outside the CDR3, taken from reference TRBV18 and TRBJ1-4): NAGVMQNPRHLVRRRGQEARLRCSPMKGHSHVYWYRQLPEEGLKFMVYLQKENIIDESGMPKERFSAEFPKEGPSILRIQQVVRGDSAAYFCASSFGTGYEKLFFGSGTQLSVL.

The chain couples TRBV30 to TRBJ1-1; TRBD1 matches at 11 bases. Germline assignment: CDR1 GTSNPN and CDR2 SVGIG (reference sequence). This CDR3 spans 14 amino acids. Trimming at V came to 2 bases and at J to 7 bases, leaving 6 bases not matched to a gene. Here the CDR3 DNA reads TGTGCCTGGAGTAAAGGGACAGGGGGGGGTGAAGCTTTCTTT. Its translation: CAWSKGTGGGEAFF.

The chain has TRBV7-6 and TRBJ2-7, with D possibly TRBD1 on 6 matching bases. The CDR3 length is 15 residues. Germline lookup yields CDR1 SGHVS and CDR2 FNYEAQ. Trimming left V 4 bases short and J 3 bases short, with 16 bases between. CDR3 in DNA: TGTGCCAGCAGCTCGTCACAAAGGGGGAGCTACGAGCAGTACTTC. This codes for CASSSSQRGSYEQYF.

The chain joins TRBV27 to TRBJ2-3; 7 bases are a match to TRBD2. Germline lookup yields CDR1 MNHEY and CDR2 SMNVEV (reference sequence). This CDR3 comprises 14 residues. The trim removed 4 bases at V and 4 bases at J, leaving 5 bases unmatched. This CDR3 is CASSSTSFPDTQYF. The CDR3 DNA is TGTGCCAGCAGTTCGACTAGCTTCCCAGATACGCAGTATTTT.

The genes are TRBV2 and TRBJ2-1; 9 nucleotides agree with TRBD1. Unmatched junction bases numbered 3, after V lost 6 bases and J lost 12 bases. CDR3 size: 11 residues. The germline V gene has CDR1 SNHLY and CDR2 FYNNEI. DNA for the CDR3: TGTGCCAGCAGGACGACAGGGGGGCAGTTCTTC. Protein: CASRTTGGQFF.

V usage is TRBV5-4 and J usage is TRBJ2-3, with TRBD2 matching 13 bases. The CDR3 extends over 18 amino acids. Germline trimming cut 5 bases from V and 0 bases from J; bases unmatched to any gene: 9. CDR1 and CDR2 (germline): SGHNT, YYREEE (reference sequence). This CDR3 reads CASRRGLAGVSSTDTQYF. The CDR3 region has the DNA TGTGCCAGCAGGAGAGGACTAGCGGGAGTGTCTAGCACAGATACGCAGTATTTT.